This T cell receptor beta chain is drawn from a study of blood T cell repertoires in COVID-19. Study-level background: Donors in the United States, Italy and Spain gave samples during acute or convalescent COVID-19. PBMCs, B-cell-depleted T cells, or T cells were the source of the cDNA or gDNA that made up the material.

Authors' analysis steps: Reference gene primer amplification gave nucleated cell count estimates. Measured with immunoSEQ multiplex PCR; TCRdb has only the in-frame clones, and not every one. V and J calls plus clone size are reproduced from that table; the DNA served to infer D and trimming. The sample lists over 110,000 clones, roughly 82% occurring once. This clone was recorded only once. V trimming: 6 bases; J trimming: 3 bases; junction bases outside the gene matches: 7. CDR1 is SGHNT and CDR2 is YENEEA in the germline V gene. CDR3 length: 15 amino acids. The rearrangement uses TRBV11-3 and TRBJ1-4; 7 positions match TRBD1. Source material: peripheral blood. The receptor comes from a man older than 75 with acute or convalescent COVID-19. DNA for the CDR3: TGTGCCAGCAGTTACGGGACAGATCCTAATGAAAAACTGTTTTTT. This codes for CASSYGTDPNEKLFF. Using reference TRBV11-3 and TRBJ1-4 for the parts outside the CDR3, the full variable domain is EAGVVQSPRYKIIEKKQPVAFWCNPISGHNTLYWYLQNLGQGPELLIRYENEEAVDDSQLPKDRFSAERLKGVDSTLKIQPAELGDSAVYLCASSYGTDPNEKLFFGSGTQLSVL.